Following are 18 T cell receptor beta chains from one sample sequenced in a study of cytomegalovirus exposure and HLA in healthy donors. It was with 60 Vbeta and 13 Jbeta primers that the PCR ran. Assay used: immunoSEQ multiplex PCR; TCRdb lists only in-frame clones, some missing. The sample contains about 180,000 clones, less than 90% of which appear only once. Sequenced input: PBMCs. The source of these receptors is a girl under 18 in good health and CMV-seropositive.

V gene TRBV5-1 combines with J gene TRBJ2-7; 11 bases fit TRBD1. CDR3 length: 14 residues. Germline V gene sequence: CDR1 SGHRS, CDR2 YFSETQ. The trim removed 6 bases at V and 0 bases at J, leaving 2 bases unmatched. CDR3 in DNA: TGCGCCAGCACCGGGACAGGGGGCTCCTACGAGCAGTACTTC. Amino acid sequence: CASTGTGGSYEQYF.

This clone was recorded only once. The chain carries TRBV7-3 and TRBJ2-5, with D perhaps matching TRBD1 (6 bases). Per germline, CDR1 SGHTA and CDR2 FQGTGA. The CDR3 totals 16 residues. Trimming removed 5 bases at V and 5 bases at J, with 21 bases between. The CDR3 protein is CASSPQVDRSPETQYF. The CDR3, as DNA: TGTGCCAGCAGCCCCCAAGTAGACAGGTCCCCCGAGACCCAGTACTTC.

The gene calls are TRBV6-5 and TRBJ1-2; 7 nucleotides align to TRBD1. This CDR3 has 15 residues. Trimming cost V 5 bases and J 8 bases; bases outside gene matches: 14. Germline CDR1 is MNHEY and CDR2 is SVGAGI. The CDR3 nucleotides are TGTGCCAGCAGTCCAGACAGGGTCTTTCTGGGGGGCTACACCTTC. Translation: CASSPDRVFLGGYTF.

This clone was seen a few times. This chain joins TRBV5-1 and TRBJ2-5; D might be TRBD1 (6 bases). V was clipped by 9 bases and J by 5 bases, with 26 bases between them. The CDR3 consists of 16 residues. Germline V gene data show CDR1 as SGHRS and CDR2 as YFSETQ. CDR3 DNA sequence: TGCGCCACCCGATGGGGGCCCCTCGGCACCGGTGAGACCCAGTACTTC. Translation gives CATRWGPLGTGETQYF.

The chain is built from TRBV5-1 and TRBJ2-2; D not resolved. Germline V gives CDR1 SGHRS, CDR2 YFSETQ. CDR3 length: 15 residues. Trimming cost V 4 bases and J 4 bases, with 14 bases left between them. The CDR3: CASSAGRSGTGELFF. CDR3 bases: TGCGCCAGCAGCGCTGGTCGGTCGGGCACCGGGGAGCTGTTTTTT.

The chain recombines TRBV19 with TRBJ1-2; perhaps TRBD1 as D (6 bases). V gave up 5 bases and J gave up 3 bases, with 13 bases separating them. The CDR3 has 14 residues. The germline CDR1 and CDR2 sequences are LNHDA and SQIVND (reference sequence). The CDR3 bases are TGTGCCAGTAGTCCTCCGACAGGCGACTATGGCTACACCTTC. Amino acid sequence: CASSPPTGDYGYTF. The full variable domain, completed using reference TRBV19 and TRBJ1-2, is DGGITQSPKYLFRKEGQNVTLSCEQNLNHDAMYWYRQDPGQGLRLIYYSQIVNDFQKGDIAEGYSVSREKKESFPLTVTSAQKNPTAFYLCASSPPTGDYGYTFGSGTRLTVV.

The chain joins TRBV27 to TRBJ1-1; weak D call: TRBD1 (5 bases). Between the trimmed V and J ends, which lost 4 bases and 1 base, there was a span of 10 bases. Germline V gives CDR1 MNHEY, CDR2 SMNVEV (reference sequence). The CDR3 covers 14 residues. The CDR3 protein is CASSSAGPNTEAFF. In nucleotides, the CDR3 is TGTGCCAGCAGTTCAGCAGGGCCGAACACTGAAGCTTTCTTT.

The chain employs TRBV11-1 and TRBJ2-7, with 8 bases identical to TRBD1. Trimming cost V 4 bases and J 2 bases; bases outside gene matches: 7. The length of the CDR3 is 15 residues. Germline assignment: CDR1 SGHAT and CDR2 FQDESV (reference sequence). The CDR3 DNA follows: TGTGCCAGCAGCTCGGTCGACAGGGGCCCCTACGAGCAGTACTTC. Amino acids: CASSSVDRGPYEQYF. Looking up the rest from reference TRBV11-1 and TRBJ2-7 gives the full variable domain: EAEVAQSPRYKITEKSQAVAFWCDPISGHATLYWYRQILGQGPELLVQFQDESVVDDSQLPKDRFSAERLKGVDSTLKIQPAELGDSAMYLCASSSVDRGPYEQYFGPGTRLTVT.

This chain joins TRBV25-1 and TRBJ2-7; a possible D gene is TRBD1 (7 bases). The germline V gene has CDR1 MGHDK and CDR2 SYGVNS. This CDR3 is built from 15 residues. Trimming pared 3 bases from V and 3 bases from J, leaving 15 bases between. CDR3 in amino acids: CASSDPRQGGYEQYF. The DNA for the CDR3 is TGTGCCAGCAGTGATCCCCGACAGGGAGGCTACGAGCAGTACTTC.

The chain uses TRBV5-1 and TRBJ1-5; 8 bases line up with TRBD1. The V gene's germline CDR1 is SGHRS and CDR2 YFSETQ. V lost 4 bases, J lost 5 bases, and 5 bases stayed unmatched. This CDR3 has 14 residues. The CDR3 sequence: CASSQGAADQPQHF. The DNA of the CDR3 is TGCGCCAGCAGCCAGGGGGCGGCAGATCAGCCCCAGCATTTT.

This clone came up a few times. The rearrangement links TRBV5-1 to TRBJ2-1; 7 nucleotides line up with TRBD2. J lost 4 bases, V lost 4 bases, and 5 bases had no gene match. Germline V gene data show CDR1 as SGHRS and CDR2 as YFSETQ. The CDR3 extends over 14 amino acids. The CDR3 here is CASSPAGSYNEQFF. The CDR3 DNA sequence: TGCGCCAGCAGCCCAGCGGGATCTTACAATGAGCAGTTCTTC.

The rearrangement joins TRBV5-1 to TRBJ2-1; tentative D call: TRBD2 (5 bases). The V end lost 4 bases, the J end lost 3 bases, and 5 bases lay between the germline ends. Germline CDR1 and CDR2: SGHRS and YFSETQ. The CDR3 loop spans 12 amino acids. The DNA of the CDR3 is TGCGCCAGCAGCCGGGACTACAATGAGCAGTTCTTC. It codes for CASSRDYNEQFF.

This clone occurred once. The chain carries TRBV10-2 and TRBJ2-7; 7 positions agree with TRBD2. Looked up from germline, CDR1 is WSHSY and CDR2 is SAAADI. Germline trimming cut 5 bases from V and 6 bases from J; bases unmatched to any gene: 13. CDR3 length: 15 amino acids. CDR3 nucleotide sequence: TGCGCCAGCAGTTGGGGGGGTCCCCCTTTGCGCGAGCAGTACTTC. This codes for CASSWGGPPLREQYF.

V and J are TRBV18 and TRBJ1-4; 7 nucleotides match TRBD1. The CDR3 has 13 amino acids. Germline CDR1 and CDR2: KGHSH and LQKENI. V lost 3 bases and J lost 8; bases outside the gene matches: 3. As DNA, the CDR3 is TGTGCCAGCTCACCGGGACAGACCGAAAAACTGTTTTTT. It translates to CASSPGQTEKLFF.

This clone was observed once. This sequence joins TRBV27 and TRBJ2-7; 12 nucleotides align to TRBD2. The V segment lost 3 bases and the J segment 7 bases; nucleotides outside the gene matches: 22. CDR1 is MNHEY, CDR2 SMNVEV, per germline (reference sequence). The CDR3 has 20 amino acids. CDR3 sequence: CASSFTTPGLAGLAPGEQYF. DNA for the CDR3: TGTGCCAGCAGTTTCACTACCCCGGGACTAGCGGGTTTAGCTCCGGGGGAGCAGTACTTC.

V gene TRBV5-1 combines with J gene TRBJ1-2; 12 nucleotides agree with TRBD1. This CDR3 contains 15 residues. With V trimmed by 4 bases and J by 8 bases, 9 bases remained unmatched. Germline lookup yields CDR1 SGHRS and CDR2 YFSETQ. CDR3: CASSTAGTGGEGYTF. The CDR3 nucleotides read TGCGCCAGCAGCACGGCCGGGACAGGGGGCGAAGGCTACACCTTC.

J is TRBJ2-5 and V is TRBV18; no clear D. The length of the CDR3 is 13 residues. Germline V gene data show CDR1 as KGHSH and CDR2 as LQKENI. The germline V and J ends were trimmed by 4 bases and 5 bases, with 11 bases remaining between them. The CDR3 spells CASSRSSEETQYF. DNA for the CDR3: TGTGCCAGCTCACGGTCCAGCGAGGAGACCCAGTACTTC.

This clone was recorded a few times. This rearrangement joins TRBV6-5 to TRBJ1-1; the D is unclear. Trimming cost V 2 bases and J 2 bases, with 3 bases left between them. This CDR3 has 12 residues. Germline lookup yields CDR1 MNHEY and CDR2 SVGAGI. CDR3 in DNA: TGTGCCAGCAGTTACCCAAACACTGAAGCTTTCTTT. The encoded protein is CASSYPNTEAFF.